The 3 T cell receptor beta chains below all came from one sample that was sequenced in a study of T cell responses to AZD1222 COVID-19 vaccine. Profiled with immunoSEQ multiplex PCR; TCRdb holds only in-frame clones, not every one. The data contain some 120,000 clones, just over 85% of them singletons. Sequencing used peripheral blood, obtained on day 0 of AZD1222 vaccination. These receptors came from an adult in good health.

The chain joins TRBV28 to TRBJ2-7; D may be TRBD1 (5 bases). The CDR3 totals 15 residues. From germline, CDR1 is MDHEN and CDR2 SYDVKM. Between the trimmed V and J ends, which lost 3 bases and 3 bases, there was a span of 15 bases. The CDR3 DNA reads TGTGCCAGCAGTTTGCCCCAGGGAAAAGGCTACGAGCAGTACTTC. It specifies CASSLPQGKGYEQYF. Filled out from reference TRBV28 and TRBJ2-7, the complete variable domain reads DVKVTQSSRYLVKRTGEKVFLECVQDMDHENMFWYRQDPGLGLRLIYFSYDVKMKEKGDIPEGYSVSREKKERFSLILESASTNQTSMYLCASSLPQGKGYEQYFGPGTRLTVT.

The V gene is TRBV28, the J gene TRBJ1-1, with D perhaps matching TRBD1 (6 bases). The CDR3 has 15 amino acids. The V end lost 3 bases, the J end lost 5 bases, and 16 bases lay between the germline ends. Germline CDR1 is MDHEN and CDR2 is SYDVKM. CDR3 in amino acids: CASSFGGAGWTEAFF. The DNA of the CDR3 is TGTGCCAGCAGTTTTGGGGGGGCGGGGTGGACTGAAGCTTTCTTT. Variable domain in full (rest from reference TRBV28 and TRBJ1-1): DVKVTQSSRYLVKRTGEKVFLECVQDMDHENMFWYRQDPGLGLRLIYFSYDVKMKEKGDIPEGYSVSREKKERFSLILESASTNQTSMYLCASSFGGAGWTEAFFGQGTRLTVV.

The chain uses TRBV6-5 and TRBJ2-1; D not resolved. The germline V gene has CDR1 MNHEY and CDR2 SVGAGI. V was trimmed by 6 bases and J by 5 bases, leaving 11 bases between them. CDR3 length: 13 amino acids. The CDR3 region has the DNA TGTGCCAGCAGGGACCTGGGAAACAATGAGCAGTTCTTC. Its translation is CASRDLGNNEQFF.